This T cell receptor (beta chain) was sequenced in a study of OX40 agonist ivuxolimab in advanced cancers. At the level of the study: The group had a mean age of about 60 years, ranged from about 23 to 85, and was 82.7% male. About 40% of patients had received prior checkpoint inhibitor therapy. Study-level findings and limits: By week 6 at 0.1 to 3.0 mg/kg, blood CD4+ and CD8+ T cells had expanded clonally.

Concerning this clone: Its antigen is still unknown.

V shed 4 bases and J shed 0 bases, with 14 bases lying between them. The CDR3 is made up of 16 amino acids. The V gene's germline CDR1 is LGHNA and CDR2 YNFKEQ. Assay: immunoSEQ multiplex PCR; the TCRdb copy retains only in-frame clones and omits some. Here the sample spans 75,000 to 100,000 clones, approximately 80% being singletons. The receptor was isolated from an adult with an advanced solid tumor such as melanoma, head and neck, liver or kidney cancer. The chain carries TRBV4-2 and TRBJ2-3, with D tentatively TRBD1 (5 bases). Here the sequenced sample was CD4+ or CD8+ T cells sorted from blood, taken in a trial of the OX40 agonist ivuxolimab. The CDR3 sequence: CASSRIQETSTDTQYF. Here the CDR3 DNA reads TGTGCCAGCAGCCGGATACAGGAAACTAGCACAGATACGCAGTATTTT.